The T cell receptor (beta chain) described here comes from a study of blood T cell repertoires in COVID-19. Study context: Spain, Italy and the United States supplied samples that represented acute and convalescent COVID-19.

In the original processing: Reference gene primer amplification in the assay estimated nucleated cell counts. The repertoire was sequenced with immunoSEQ multiplex PCR; TCRdb's copy has only in-frame clones and lacks some. That table supplies the V and J calls and clone size; D and trimming were determined from the DNA. The sample lists some 240,000 clones; around 86% were seen once. Germline values: CDR1 DFQATT, CDR2 SNEGSKA (reference sequence). The CDR3 covers 13 residues. Trimming removed 3 bases from V and 6 bases from J, with 9 bases in between. The sequence came from a woman in her sixties with active or convalescent COVID-19. The chain employs TRBV20-1 and TRBJ1-6; D not resolved. The source material was peripheral blood. CDR3 DNA sequence: TGCAGTGCTAGTCTGGGCCCTAATTCACCCCTCCACTTT. The encoded protein is CSASLGPNSPLHF.